The entry that follows covers one T cell receptor beta chain sequence. The antigen remains undetermined. This sample is part of a study of T cell responses to AZD1222 COVID-19 vaccine. Overall study findings and caveats: No day 14 peak samples; only post-peak repertoires were characterized. The study found Spike-specific TCR breadth and depth rose after two AZD1222 doses.

Sequencing used immunoSEQ multiplex PCR; TCRdb keeps in-frame clones, though not all of them. This sample has over 85,000 clones, with 88% found just once. The CDR3 length is 14 residues. The J segment lost 1 base and the V segment lost 5 bases, leaving 8 bases of the junction unmatched. Germline V lookup: CDR1 SQVTM, CDR2 ANQGSEA. The specimen was peripheral blood, collected 28 days after the second AZD1222 dose. This receptor was taken from an adult who received the AZD1222 COVID-19 vaccine. The chain combines TRBV29-1 with TRBJ2-7, with 7 bases lining up with TRBD1. The CDR3 sequence: CSVNLQGISYEQYF. CDR3 nucleotide sequence: TGCAGCGTTAACTTACAGGGGATATCCTACGAGCAGTACTTC.